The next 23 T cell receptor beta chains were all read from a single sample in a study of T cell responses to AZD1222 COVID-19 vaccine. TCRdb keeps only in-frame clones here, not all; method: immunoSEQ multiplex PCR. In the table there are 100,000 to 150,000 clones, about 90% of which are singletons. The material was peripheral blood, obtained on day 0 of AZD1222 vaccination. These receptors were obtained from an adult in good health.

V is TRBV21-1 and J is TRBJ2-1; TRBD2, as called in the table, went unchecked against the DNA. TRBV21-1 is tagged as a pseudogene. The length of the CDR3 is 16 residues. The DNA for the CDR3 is TGTGCCTTAGCAAGATGGGGGCGGGAGGGAGGCAATGAGCAGTTCTTC. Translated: CALARWGREGGNEQFF.

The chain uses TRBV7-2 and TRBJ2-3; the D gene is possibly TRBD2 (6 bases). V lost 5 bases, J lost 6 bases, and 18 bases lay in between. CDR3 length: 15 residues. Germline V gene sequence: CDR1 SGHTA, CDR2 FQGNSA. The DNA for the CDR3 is TGTGCCAGCAGCGTGGGACTGCAGTCTTTCGATACGCAGTATTTT. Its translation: CASSVGLQSFDTQYF.

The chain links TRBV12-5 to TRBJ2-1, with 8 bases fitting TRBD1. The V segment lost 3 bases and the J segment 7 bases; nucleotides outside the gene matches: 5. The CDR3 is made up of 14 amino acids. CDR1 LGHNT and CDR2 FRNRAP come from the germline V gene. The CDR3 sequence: CASGLFNRGNEQFF. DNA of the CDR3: TGTGCTAGTGGTTTATTCAACAGGGGGAATGAGCAGTTCTTC.

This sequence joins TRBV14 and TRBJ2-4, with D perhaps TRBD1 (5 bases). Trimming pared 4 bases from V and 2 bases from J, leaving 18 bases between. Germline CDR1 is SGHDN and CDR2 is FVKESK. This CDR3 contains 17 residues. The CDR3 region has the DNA TGTGCCAGCAGCCTTTCTCAGGGTTTTAATCCCAAAAACATTCAGTACTTC. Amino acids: CASSLSQGFNPKNIQYF.

The CDR3 DNA follows: TGTGCCAGCAGCTTAGTAGGGGCGCGGGTCTATGGCTACACCTTC. Its translation is CASSLVGARVYGYTF. V usage is TRBV7-2 and J usage is TRBJ1-2, with a tentative D call TRBD1 (5 bases). CDR3 length: 15 amino acids. V gave up 1 base and J gave up 4 bases, with 13 bases separating them. The germline gives CDR1 SGHTA, CDR2 FQGNSA.

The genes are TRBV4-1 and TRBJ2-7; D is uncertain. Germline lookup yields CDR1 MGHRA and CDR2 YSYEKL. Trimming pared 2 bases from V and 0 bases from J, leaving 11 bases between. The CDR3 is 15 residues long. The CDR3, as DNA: TGCGCCAGCAGCCAAATGGCTTTTCTCTCCTACGAGCAGTACTTC. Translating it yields CASSQMAFLSYEQYF.

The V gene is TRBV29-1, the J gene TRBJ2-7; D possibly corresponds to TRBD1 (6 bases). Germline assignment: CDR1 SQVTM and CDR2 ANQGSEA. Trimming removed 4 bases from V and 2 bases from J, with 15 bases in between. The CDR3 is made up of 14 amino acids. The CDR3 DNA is TGCAGCGTTGTCTCCGCCCACAGGGCCTACGAGCAGTACTTC. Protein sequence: CSVVSAHRAYEQYF.

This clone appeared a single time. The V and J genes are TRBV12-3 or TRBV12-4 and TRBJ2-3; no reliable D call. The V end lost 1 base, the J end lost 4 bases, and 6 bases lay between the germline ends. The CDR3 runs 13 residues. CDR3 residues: CASSLGVADTQYF. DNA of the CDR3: TGTGCCAGCAGTTTAGGGGTTGCAGATACGCAGTATTTT.

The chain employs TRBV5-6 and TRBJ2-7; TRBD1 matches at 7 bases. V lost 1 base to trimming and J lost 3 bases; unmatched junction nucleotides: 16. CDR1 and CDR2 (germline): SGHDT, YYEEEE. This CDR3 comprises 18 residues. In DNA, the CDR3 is TGTGCCAGCAGCTTGTTTCTTGAGACAGGGATGGTCAACTACGAGCAGTACTTC. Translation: CASSLFLETGMVNYEQYF.

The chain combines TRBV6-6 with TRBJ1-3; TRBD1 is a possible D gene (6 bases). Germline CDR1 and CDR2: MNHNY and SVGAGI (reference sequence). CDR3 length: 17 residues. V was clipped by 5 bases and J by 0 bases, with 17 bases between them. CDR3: CASSRTGSLGSGNTIYF. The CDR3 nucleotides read TGTGCCAGCAGTCGAACAGGGAGTTTAGGCTCTGGAAACACCATATATTTT.

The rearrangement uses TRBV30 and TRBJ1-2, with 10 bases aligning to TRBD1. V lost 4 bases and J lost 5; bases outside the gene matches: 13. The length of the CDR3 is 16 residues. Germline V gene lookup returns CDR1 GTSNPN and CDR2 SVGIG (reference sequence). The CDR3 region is CAWKRGQGDFWYGYTF. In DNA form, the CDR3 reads TGTGCCTGGAAACGCGGACAGGGGGATTTTTGGTATGGCTACACCTTC.

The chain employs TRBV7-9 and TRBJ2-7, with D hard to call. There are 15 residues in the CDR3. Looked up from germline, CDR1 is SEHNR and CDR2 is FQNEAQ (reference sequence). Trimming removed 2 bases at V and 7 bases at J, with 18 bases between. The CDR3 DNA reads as TGTGCCAGCAGCTTAACCGGTTCTAGTCAGGAAGAGCAGTACTTC. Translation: CASSLTGSSQEEQYF.

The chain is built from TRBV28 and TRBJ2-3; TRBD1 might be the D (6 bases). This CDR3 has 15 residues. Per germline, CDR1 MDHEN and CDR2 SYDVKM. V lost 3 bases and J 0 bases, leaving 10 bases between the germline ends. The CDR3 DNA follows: TGTGCCAGCAGTTTTCAGGGGCCTAGCACAGATACGCAGTATTTT. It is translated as CASSFQGPSTDTQYF.

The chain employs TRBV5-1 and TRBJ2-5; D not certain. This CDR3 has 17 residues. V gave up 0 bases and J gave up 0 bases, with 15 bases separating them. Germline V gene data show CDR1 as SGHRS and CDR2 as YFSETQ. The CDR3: CASSLAVVSQYQETQYF. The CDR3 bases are TGCGCCAGCAGCTTGGCGGTCGTCTCCCAGTACCAAGAGACCCAGTACTTC.

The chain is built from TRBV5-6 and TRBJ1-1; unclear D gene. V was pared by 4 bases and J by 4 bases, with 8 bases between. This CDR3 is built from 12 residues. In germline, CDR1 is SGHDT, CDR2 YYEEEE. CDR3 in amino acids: CASSNTITEAFF. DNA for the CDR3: TGTGCCAGCAGCAATACCATCACTGAAGCTTTCTTT.

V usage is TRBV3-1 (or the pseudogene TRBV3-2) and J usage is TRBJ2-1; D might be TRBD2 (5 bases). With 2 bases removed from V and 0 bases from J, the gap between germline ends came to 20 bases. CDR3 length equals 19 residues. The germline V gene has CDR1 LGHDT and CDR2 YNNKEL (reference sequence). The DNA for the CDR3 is TGTGCCAGCAGCCAAATTCTCACCCTTTGCGGACTCTCCTACAATGAGCAGTTCTTC. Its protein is CASSQILTLCGLSYNEQFF.

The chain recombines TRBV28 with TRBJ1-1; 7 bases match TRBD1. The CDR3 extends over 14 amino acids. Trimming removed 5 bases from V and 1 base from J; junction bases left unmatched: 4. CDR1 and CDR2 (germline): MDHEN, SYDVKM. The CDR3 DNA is TGTGCCAGCAGTCCCGGACAGGAGAACACTGAAGCTTTCTTT. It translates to CASSPGQENTEAFF. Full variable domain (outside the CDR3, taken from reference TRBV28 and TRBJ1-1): DVKVTQSSRYLVKRTGEKVFLECVQDMDHENMFWYRQDPGLGLRLIYFSYDVKMKEKGDIPEGYSVSREKKERFSLILESASTNQTSMYLCASSPGQENTEAFFGQGTRLTVV.

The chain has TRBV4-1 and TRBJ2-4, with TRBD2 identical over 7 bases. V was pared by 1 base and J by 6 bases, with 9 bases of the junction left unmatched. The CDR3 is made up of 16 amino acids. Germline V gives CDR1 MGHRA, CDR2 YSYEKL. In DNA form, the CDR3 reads TGCGCCAGCAGCCAAGTCATTGGCGGGAGTCTAAACATTCAGTACTTC. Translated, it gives CASSQVIGGSLNIQYF.

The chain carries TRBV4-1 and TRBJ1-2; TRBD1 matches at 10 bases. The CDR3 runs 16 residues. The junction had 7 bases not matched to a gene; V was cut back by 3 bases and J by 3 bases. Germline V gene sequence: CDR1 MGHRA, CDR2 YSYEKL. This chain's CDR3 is CASSQGGQGFDYGYTF. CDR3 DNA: TGCGCCAGCAGCCAGGGGGGACAGGGGTTCGACTATGGCTACACCTTC.

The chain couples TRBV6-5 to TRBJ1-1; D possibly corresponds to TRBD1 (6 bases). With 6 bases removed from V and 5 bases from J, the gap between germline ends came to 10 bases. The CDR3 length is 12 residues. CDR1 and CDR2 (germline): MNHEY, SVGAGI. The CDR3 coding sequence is TGTGCCAGCAGGCCACAGGGAACTGAAGCTTTCTTT. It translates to CASRPQGTEAFF.

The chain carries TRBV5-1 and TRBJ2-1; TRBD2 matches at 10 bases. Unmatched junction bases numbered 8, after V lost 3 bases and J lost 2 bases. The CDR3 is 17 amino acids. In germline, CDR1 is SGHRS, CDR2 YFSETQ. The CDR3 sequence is CASSWTGLAHAYNEQFF. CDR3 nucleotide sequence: TGCGCCAGCAGCTGGACGGGACTAGCGCATGCCTACAATGAGCAGTTCTTC.

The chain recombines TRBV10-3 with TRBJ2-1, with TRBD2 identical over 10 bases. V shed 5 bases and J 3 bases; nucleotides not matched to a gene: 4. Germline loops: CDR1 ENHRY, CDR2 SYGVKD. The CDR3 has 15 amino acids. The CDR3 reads CAISSTSGIYNEQFF. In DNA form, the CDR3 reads TGTGCCATCAGTTCCACTAGCGGGATCTACAATGAGCAGTTCTTC.

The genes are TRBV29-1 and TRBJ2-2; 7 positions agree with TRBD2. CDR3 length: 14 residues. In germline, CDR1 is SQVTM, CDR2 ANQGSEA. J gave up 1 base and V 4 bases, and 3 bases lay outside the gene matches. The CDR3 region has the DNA TGCAGCGTTGTCGAGCGGGAGAACACCGGGGAGCTGTTTTTT. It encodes CSVVERENTGELFF.